This record concerns one T cell receptor (beta chain) sequence. What it recognizes is unknown. This sample is drawn from a study of cytomegalovirus exposure and HLA in healthy donors. The CDR3 contains 13 residues. Germline CDR1 is SEHNR and CDR2 is FQNEAQ (reference sequence). Trimming shortened V by 5 bases and J by 0 bases, and 8 bases separated the two germline ends. PCR used 60 Vbeta primers and 13 Jbeta primers. Produced via immunoSEQ multiplex PCR; TCRdb's table is partial and in-frame only. The sample lists fewer than 110,000 clones; more than 65% were seen once. Overall study results and limits: Earlier analysis found most TCR beta V segments productive about 87% or about 30% of the time. Later work found most CMV-associated TCR beta chains apparently HLA-restricted.

This TCR was sampled from a man aged 25 to 45 in good health and CMV-seronegative. The genes are TRBV7-9 and TRBJ2-7; D is unclear. The sample taken for sequencing was PBMCs. The CDR3 nucleotides read TGTGCCAGCAGCCCGCCTAGCTCCTACGAGCAGTACTTC. This gives the protein CASSPPSSYEQYF.